The T cell receptor beta chain under discussion was sequenced for a study of beta chain features in type 1 diabetes. Study-wide findings and caveats: HLA effects on TCRB rearrangement stayed unresolved here.

Germline CDR1 SGHDT, CDR2 YYEEEE. The length of the CDR3 is 17 residues. After removal of 0 bases from V and 1 base from J, the junction contained 7 bases not matched to a gene. Expressed TCRB transcripts were sequenced after all isolated RNA was converted to cDNA. TCRdb keeps only in-frame clones here, not all; method: immunoSEQ multiplex PCR. The table lists about 260,000 clones, 68% of them singletons. Worth noting for this clone: Antigen specificity is unknown.

Sequenced sample: naive CD4+ T cells from blood. The origin of this receptor is a man aged 25-45 years in good health. V gene TRBV5-6 combines with J gene TRBJ1-2, with 9 bases matching TRBD1. The CDR3 protein is CASSLGTGALYNYGYTF. The DNA for the CDR3 is TGTGCCAGCAGCTTGGGGACAGGGGCCTTGTATAACTATGGCTACACCTTC. Full variable domain (missing parts from reference TRBV5-6 and TRBJ1-2): DAGVTQSPTHLIKTRGQQVTLRCSPKSGHDTVSWYQQALGQGPQFIFQYYEEEERQRGNFPDRFSGHQFPNYSSELNVNALLLGDSALYLCASSLGTGALYNYGYTFGSGTRLTVV.